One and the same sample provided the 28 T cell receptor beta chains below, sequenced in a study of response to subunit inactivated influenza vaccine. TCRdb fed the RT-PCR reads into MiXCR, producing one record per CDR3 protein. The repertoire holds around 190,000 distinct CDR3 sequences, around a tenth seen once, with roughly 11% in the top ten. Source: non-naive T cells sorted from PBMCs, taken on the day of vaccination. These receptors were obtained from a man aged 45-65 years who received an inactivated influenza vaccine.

CDR3 loop: CASSESWVDEQFF. In nucleotides, the CDR3 is TGTGCCAGCAGTGAATCCTGGGTCGATGAGCAGTTCTTC. This sequence joins TRBV6-1 and TRBJ2-1; the D is unclear. The CDR3 sequence is 13 residues long. Per the germline V gene, CDR1 is MNHNS and CDR2 is SASEGT. Trimming took 2 bases from V and 8 from J, leaving 10 bases between them.

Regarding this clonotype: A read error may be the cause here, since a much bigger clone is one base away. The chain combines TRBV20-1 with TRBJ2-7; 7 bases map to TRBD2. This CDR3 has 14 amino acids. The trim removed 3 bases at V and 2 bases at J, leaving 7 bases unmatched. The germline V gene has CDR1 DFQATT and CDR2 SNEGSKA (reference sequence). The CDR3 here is CSARDRGRAYEQYF. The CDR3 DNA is TGCAGTGCTAGGGATAGAGGGAGGGCCTACGAGCAGTACTTC.

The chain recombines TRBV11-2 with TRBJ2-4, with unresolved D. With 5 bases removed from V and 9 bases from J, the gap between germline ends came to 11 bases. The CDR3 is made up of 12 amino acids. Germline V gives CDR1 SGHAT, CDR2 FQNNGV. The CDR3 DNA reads TGTGCCAGCAGCGCACGATCCGGCATTCAGTACTTC. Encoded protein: CASSARSGIQYF.

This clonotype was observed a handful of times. CDR3 nucleotides: TGCAGCGCACCACTGGGACAGGGGAATAGGTCAACGATCCGGGGCAATCAGCCCCAGCATTTT. It translates to CSAPLGQGNRSTIRGNQPQHF. V is TRBV29-1 and J is TRBJ1-5; 10 nucleotides match TRBD1. Germline V gene sequence: CDR1 SQVTM, CDR2 ANQGSEA. Unmatched junction bases numbered 26, after V lost 7 bases and J lost 2 bases. The CDR3 length is 21 residues.

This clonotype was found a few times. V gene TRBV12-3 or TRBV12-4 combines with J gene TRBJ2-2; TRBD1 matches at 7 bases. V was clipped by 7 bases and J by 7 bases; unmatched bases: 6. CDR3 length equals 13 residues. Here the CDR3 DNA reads TGTGCCAGCACCCAGACAGGGTTCGGGGAGCTGTTTTTT. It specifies CASTQTGFGELFF.

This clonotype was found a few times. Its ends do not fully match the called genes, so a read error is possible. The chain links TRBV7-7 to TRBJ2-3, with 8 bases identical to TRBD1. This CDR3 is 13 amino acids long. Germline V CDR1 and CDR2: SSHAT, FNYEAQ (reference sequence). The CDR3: CASSFQPGQGQYF. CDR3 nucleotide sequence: TGTGCTAGCAGCTTTCAACCTGGACAGGGGCAGTATTTT.

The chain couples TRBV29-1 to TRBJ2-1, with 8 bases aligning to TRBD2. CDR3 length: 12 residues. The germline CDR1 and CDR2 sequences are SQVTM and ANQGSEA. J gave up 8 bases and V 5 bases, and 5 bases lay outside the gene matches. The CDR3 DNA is TGCAGCGTTTCAGGACTAGCTGATGAGCAGTTCTTC. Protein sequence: CSVSGLADEQFF.

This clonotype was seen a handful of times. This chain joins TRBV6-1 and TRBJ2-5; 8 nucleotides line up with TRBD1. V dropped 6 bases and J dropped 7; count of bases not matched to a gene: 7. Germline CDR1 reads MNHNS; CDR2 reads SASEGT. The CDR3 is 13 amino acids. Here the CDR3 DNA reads TGTGCCAGCAGCCCAGGGGGCGGGCGGACCCAGTACTTC. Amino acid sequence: CASSPGGGRTQYF.

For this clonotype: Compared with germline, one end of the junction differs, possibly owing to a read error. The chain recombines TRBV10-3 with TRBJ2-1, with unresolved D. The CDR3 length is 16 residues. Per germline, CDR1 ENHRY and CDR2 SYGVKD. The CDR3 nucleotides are TGTGCCATCAGTGAGTCGAACTACCGCTCCCACAATGAGCAGTTCTTC. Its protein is CAISESNYRSHNEQFF.

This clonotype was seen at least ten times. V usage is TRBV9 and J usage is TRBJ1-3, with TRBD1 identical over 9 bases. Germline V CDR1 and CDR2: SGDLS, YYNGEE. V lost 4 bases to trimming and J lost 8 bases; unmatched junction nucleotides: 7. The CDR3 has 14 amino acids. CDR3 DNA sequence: TGTGCCAGCAGCCCCTCACAGGGGGCGGACACCATATATTTT. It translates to CASSPSQGADTIYF.

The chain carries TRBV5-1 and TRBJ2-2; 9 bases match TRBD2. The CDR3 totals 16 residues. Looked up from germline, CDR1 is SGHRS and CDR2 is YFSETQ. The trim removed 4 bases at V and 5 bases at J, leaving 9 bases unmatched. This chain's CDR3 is CASSRSSGVYTGELFF. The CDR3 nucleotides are TGCGCCAGCAGCAGGTCTAGCGGGGTGTATACCGGGGAGCTGTTTTTT.

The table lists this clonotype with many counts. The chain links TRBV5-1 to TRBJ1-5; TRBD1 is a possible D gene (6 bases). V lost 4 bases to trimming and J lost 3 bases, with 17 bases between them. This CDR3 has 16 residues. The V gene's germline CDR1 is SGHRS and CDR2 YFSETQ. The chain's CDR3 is CASSPSGGGFNQPQHF. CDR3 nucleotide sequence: TGCGCCAGCAGCCCTTCCGGAGGGGGTTTCAATCAGCCCCAGCATTTT.

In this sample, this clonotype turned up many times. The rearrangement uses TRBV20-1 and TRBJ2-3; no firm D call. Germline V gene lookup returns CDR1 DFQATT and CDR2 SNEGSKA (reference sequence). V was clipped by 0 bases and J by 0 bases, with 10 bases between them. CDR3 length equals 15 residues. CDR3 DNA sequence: TGCAGTGCTAGAGATGACGGGCTTAGCACAGATACGCAGTATTTT. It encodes CSARDDGLSTDTQYF.

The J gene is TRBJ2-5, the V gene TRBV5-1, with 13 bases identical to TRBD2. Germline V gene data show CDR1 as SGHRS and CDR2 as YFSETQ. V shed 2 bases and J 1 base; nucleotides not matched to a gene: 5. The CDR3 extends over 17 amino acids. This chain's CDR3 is CASSFTSGREAQETQYF. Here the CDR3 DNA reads TGCGCCAGCAGCTTTACTAGCGGGAGGGAAGCCCAAGAGACCCAGTACTTC.

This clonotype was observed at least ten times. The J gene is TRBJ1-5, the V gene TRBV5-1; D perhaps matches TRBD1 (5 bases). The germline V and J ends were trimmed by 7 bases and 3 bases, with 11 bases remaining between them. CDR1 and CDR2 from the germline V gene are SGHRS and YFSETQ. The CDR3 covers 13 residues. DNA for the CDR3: TGCGCCAGCGGCCAGGGTCCCAATCAGCCCCAGCATTTT. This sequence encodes CASGQGPNQPQHF.

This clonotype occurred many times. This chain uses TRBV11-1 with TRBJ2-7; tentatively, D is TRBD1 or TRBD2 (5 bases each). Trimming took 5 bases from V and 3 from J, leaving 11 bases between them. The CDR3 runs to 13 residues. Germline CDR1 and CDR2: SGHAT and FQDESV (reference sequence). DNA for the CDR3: TGTGCCAGCAGCGATACAGGACTCTACGAGCAGTACTTC. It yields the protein CASSDTGLYEQYF. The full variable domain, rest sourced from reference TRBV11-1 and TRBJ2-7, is EAEVAQSPRYKITEKSQAVAFWCDPISGHATLYWYRQILGQGPELLVQFQDESVVDDSQLPKDRFSAERLKGVDSTLKIQPAELGDSAMYLCASSDTGLYEQYFGPGTRLTVT.

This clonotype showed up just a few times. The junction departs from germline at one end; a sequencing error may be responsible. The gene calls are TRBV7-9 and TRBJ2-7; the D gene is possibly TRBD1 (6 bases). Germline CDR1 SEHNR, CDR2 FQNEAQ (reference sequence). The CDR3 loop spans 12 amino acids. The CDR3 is CASSLGTEALKF. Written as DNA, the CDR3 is TGTGCCAGCAGCTTAGGGACAGAAGCCCTGAAATTC. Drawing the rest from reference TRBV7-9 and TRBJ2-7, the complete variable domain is DTGVSQNPRHKITKRGQNVTFRCDPISEHNRLYWYRQTLGQGPEFLTYFQNEAQLEKSRLLSDRFSAERPKGSFSTLEIQRTEQGDSAMYLCASSLGTEALKFGPGTRLTVT.

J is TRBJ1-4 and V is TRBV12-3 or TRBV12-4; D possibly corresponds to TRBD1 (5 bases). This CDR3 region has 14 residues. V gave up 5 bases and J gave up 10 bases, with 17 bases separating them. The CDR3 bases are TGTGCCAGCAGTCTGGGACCCGAAAGGGGAAAACTGTTTTTT. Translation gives CASSLGPERGKLFF.

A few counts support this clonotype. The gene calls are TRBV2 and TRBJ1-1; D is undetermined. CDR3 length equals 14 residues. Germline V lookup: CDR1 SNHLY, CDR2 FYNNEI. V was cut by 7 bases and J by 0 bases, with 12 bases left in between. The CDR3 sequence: CASKETGVNTEAFF. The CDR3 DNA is TGTGCCAGCAAAGAGACCGGAGTGAACACTGAAGCTTTCTTT.

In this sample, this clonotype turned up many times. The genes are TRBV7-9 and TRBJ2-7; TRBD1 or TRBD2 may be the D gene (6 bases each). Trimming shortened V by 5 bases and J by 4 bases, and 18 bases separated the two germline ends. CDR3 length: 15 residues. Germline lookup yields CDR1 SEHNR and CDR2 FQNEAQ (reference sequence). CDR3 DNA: TGTGCCAGCAGCCTAGAGGGGGGACTGGGGTACGAGCAGTACTTC. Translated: CASSLEGGLGYEQYF.

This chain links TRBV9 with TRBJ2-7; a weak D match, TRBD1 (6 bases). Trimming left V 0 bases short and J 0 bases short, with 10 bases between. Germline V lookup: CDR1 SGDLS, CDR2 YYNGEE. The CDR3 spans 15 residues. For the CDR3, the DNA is TGTGCCAGCAGCGTAGGGTGGGACACCTCCTACGAGCAGTACTTC. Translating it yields CASSVGWDTSYEQYF.

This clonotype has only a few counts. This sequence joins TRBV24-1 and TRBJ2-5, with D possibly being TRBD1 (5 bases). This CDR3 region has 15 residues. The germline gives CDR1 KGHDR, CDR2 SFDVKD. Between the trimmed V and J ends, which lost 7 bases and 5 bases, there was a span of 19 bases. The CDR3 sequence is CATSSRWGVGETQYF. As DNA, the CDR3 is TGTGCCACCAGCAGCAGGTGGGGCGTCGGGGAGACCCAGTACTTC.

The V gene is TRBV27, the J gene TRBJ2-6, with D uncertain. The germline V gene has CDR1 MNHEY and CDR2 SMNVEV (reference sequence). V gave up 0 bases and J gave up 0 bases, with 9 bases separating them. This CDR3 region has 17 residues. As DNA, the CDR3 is TGTGCCAGCAGTTTATCTGGCCGAAGCTCTGGGGCCAACGTCCTGACTTTC. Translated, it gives CASSLSGRSSGANVLTF. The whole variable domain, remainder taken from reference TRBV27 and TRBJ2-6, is EAQVTQNPRYLITVTGKKLTVTCSQNMNHEYMSWYRQDPGLGLRQIYYSMNVEVTDKGDVPEGYKVSRKEKRNFPLILESPSPNQTSLYFCASSLSGRSSGANVLTFGAGSRLTVL.

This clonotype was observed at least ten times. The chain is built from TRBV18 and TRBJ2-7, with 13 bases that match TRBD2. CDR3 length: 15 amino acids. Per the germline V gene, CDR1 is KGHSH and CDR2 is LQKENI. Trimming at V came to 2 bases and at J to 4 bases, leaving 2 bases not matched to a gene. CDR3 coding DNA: TGTGCCAGCTCACCAGAGGGACTAGCGGGATACGAGCAGTACTTC. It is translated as CASSPEGLAGYEQYF.

The CDR3 is CASSRLRNTGELFF. The CDR3 nucleotides are TGTGCCAGCAGCCGCCTACGGAACACCGGGGAGCTGTTTTTT. V is TRBV7-2 and J is TRBJ2-2; D ambiguous. CDR3 size: 14 residues. Germline assignment: CDR1 SGHTA and CDR2 FQGNSA. The ends were cut back, 5 bases at V and 1 base at J, with 8 bases in the middle. The variable domain in full, with the rest retrieved from reference TRBV7-2 and TRBJ2-2, is GAGVSQSPSNKVTEKGKDVELRCDPISGHTALYWYRQSLGQGLEFLIYFQGNSAPDKSGLPSDRFSAERTGGSVSTLTIQRTQQEDSAVYLCASSRLRNTGELFFGEGSRLTVL.

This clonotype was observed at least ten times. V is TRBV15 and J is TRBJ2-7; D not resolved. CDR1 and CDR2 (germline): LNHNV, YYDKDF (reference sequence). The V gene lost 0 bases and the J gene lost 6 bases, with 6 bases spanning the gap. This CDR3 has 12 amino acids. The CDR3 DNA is TGTGCCACCAGCAGAGATCTGGGCGAGCAGTACTTC. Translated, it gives CATSRDLGEQYF. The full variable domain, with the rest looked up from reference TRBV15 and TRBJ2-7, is DAMVIQNPRYQVTQFGKPVTLSCSQTLNHNVMYWYQQKSSQAPKLLFHYYDKDFNNEADTPDNFQSRRPNTSFCFLDIRSPGLGDTAMYLCATSRDLGEQYFGPGTRLTVT.

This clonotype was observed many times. The CDR3 loop is CSARDPAMGNPYNEQFF. The DNA of the CDR3 is TGCAGTGCTAGAGATCCGGCGATGGGCAACCCTTACAATGAGCAGTTCTTC. J is TRBJ2-1 and V is TRBV20-1; no clear D. The germline V gene has CDR1 DFQATT and CDR2 SNEGSKA (reference sequence). V dropped 0 bases and J dropped 4 bases, with 19 bases sitting between them. The CDR3 is 17 residues long.

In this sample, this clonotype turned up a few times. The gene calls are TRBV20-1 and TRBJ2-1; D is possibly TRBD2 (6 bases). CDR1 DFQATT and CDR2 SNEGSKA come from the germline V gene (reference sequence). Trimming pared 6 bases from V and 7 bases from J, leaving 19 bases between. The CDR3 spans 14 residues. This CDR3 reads CSARRVVPWNEQFF. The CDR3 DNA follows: TGCAGTGCCAGGAGGGTAGTCCCCTGGAATGAGCAGTTCTTC.